The 3 T cell receptor beta chains listed next were all sequenced from one sample in a study of T cells in women clearing cervical HPV infection. This table comes from immunoSEQ multiplex PCR, and its TCRdb copy is limited to in-frame clones, with some not included. The sample spans about 22,000 clones; the ten largest clones claim about 8.8%. The material sequenced was blood buffy coat. The receptors were sampled from a woman between 18 and 75 years old with a cervical HPV16 infection that either progressed to CIN3+ or cleared (not recorded which).

Comments on this clone: The CDR3 end falls 3 residues outside the read, so it is completed with the germline J gene. V usage is TRBV20-1 and J usage is TRBJ2-1, with 8 positions matching TRBD1. Trimming at V came to 0 bases and at J to 8 bases, leaving 6 bases not matched to a gene. The CDR3 contains 14 residues. Germline loops: CDR1 DFQATT, CDR2 SNEGSKA (reference sequence). The covered CDR3 bases are TGCAGTGCTAGAGACGACAGGGGTGGCGATGAG. Amino acid sequence: CSARDDRGGDE. The whole CDR3 sequence reads CSARDDRGGDEQFF.

A word on this clone: The observed sequence ends 3 residues before the CDR3 terminus, with the missing tail filled in from the germline J gene. V gene TRBV2 combines with J gene TRBJ2-5, with 15 positions matching TRBD2. V shed 5 bases and J 3 bases; nucleotides not matched to a gene: 1. The CDR3 consists of 15 residues. The V gene's germline CDR1 is SNHLY and CDR2 FYNNEI. CDR3 bases read: TGTGCCAGCAGTAGGACTAGCGGGAGGGAAGAGACC. It translates to CASSRTSGREET. The complete CDR3 protein is CASSRTSGREETQYF.

About this clone itself: The missing CDR3 end, 3 residues past where the read stops, is filled in from the germline J gene. The rearrangement joins TRBV5-5 to TRBJ2-2, with 7 positions matching TRBD1. The CDR3 runs 14 residues. Losses at the gene ends were 2 bases for V and 3 bases for J; bases not matched to a gene: 1. CDR1 and CDR2 (germline): SGHKS, YYEKEE (reference sequence). Incomplete CDR3 DNA: TGTGCCAGCAGCTTTACAGGGGACACCGGGGAG. Protein sequence: CASSFTGDTGE. The whole CDR3 protein reads CASSFTGDTGELFF. Using reference TRBV5-5 and TRBJ2-2 for the parts outside the CDR3, the full variable domain is DAGVTQSPTHLIKTRGQQVTLRCSPISGHKSVSWYQQVLGQGPQFIFQYYEKEERGRGNFPDRFSARQFPNYSSELNVNALLLGDSALYLCASSFTGDTGELFFGEGSRLTVL.